The present TCR beta chain was sequenced within a study of CD8+ T cells in alopecia areata. In the study overall: Treated patients took oral tofacitinib at 5 to 10 mg twice daily.

Germline values: CDR1 SGHVS, CDR2 FQNEAQ. Trimming stripped 5 bases from V and 5 bases from J, with 16 bases between. The CDR3 covers 14 residues. Indicated treatment: oral pan-JAK inhibitor, 5-10 mg twice daily. The researchers isolated CD4+ and CD8+ T cells from PBMCs by sorting. Concerning this clone itself: Its antigen is unknown.

General observations from the study: With tofacitinib ongoing, many expanded lesional clones persisted in both scalp and blood. Within the top 100, expanded CD8+ clones significantly decreased with tofacitinib, as did scalp clonality.

cDNA reverse transcribed from extracted RNA served as the sequencing template. Method: immunoSEQ multiplex PCR; TCRdb's copy keeps in-frame clones and lacks some. Here the sample spans fewer than 250,000 clones, less than 50% being singletons. The sequencing used CD4+ T cells sorted from blood, collected at approximately week 36, from a patient treated with tofacitinib. The chain combines TRBV7-8 with TRBJ2-7; D is unclear. This TCR came from a human donor with alopecia areata. The CDR3 protein is CASSQLLRVDEQYF. The CDR3 bases are TGTGCCAGCAGCCAACTACTTAGGGTTGACGAGCAGTACTTC.